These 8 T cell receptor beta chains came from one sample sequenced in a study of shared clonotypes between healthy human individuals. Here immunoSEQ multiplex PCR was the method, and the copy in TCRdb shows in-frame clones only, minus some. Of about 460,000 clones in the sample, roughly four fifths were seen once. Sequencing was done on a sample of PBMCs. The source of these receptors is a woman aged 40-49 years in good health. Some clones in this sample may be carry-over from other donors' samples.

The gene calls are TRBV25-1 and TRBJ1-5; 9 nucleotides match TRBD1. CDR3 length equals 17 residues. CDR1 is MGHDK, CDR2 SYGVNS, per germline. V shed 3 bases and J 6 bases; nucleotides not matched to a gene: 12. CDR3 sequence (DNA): TGTGCCAGCAGTGATTCCTACGCGACAGGGGGTTGTCAGCCCCAGCATTTT. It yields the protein CASSDSYATGGCQPQHF.

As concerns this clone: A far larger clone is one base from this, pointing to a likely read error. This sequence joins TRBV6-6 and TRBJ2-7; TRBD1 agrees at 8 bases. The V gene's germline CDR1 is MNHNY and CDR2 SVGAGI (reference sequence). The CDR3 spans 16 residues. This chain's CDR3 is CANSYPPTGASYEQYF. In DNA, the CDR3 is TGTGCCAACAGTTACCCCCCGACAGGGGCTAGCTACGAGCAGTACTTC.

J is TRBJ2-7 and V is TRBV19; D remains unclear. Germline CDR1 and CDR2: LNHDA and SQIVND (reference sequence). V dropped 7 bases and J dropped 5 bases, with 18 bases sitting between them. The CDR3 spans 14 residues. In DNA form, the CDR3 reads TGTGCCAGTACCCTCCGGGTAGGGTTTGACGAGCAGTACTTC. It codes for CASTLRVGFDEQYF.

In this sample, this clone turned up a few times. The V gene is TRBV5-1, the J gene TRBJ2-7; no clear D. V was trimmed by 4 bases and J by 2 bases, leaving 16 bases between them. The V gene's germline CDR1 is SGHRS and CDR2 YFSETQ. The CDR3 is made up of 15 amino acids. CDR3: CASSLIYSPTYEQYF. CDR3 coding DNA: TGCGCCAGCAGCCTAATCTATTCCCCGACCTACGAGCAGTACTTC.

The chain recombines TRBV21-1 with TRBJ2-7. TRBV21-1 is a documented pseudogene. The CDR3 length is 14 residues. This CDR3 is CASSPPESAYEQYF. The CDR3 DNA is TGTGCCAGCAGCCCCCCAGAGTCTGCCTACGAGCAGTACTTC.

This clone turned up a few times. The CDR3 here is CASSPPSTDTQYF. CDR3 coding DNA: TGCGCCAGCAGCCCGCCCAGCACAGATACGCAGTATTTT. The rearrangement joins TRBV5-1 to TRBJ2-3; no reliable D call. The CDR3 spans 13 residues. CDR1 is SGHRS, CDR2 YFSETQ, per germline. The V gene lost 4 bases and the J gene lost 0 bases, with 6 bases spanning the gap.

The CDR3 DNA is TGTGCCAGCAGTTTATTCCCCCTAGCTAGCGGAGCCACCTCCTCCCAGCTGTTTTTT. It is translated as CASSLFPLASGATSSQLFF. The chain combines TRBV27 with TRBJ2-2; 7 nucleotides align to TRBD2. Germline CDR1 reads MNHEY; CDR2 reads SMNVEV (reference sequence). The CDR3 has 19 amino acids. Trimming removed 1 base from V and 12 bases from J; junction bases left unmatched: 23.

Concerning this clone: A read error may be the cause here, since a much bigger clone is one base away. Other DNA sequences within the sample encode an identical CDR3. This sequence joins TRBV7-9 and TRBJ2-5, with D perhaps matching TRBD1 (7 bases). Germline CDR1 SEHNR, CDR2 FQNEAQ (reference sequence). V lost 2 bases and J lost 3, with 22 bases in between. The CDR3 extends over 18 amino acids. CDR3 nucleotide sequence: TGTGCCAGCAGCTTAAGCGTGTTGTCTCAGGGGGAGGAAGAGACCCAGTACTTC. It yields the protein CASSLSVLSQGEEETQYF.